What follows are 7 T cell receptor beta chains derived from one specimen sequenced in a study of blood T cell repertoires in COVID-19. Assay: immunoSEQ multiplex PCR; the TCRdb copy retains only in-frame clones and omits some. The table shows around 230,000 clones, with 75% to 90% occurring only once. The sequenced sample was peripheral blood. Receptors originate from a young man who had recovered from COVID-19.

V and J are TRBV5-1 and TRBJ1-1, with 7 bases fitting TRBD1. V shed 0 bases, J shed 5 bases, and the junction held 7 bases outside the gene matches. The CDR3 covers 15 residues. Germline loops: CDR1 SGHRS, CDR2 YFSETQ. The CDR3 nucleotides read TGCGCCAGCAGCTTGGGGGGGACAGATGTTACTGAAGCTTTCTTT. Residues: CASSLGGTDVTEAFF.

The V call is TRBV18, the J call TRBJ1-3, with D hard to call. V was shortened by 1 base and J by 4 bases, with 17 bases between the two germline ends. Germline CDR1 is KGHSH and CDR2 is LQKENI. This CDR3 is built from 17 residues. DNA for the CDR3: TGTGCCAGCTCACCACAGGTGGGAGGAGAGCCAGGAAACACCATATATTTT. Protein sequence: CASSPQVGGEPGNTIYF.

The rearrangement joins TRBV10-2 to TRBJ2-5; a possible D gene is TRBD2 (6 bases). V gave up 6 bases and J gave up 2 bases, with 22 bases separating them. The CDR3 is 17 residues long. The germline V gene has CDR1 WSHSY and CDR2 SAAADI. The CDR3 spells CASRENPSSAQQETQYF. CDR3 sequence (DNA): TGCGCCAGCAGGGAGAACCCATCTAGCGCGCAACAAGAGACCCAGTACTTC.

The CDR3 here is CASSLARNFWEQYF. CDR3 sequence (DNA): TGTGCCAGCAGCTTAGCGCGGAACTTTTGGGAGCAGTACTTC. This chain joins TRBV7-2 and TRBJ2-7, with no clear D. CDR3 length: 14 residues. The V gene lost 0 bases and the J gene lost 7 bases, with 13 bases spanning the gap. Germline values: CDR1 SGHTA, CDR2 FQGNSA.

The V call is TRBV6-1, the J call TRBJ1-5; D unresolved. CDR1 MNHNS and CDR2 SASEGT come from the germline V gene. Trimming took 3 bases from V and 0 from J, leaving 6 bases between them. This CDR3 comprises 14 residues. The CDR3 reads CASSDTRSNQPQHF. The CDR3 DNA reads as TGTGCCAGCAGTGATACACGTAGCAATCAGCCCCAGCATTTT.

The chain carries TRBV6-5 and TRBJ1-2; no reliable D call. Germline-derived CDR1 and CDR2 are MNHEY and SVGAGI. V lost 4 bases, J lost 5 bases, and 11 bases lay in between. CDR3 length: 13 residues. DNA of the CDR3: TGTGCCAGCAGTTCGGGAGGGAGTTATGGCTACACCTTC. Its protein is CASSSGGSYGYTF.

V usage is TRBV18 and J usage is TRBJ2-1; D gene ambiguous. V shed 3 bases and J shed 0 bases, with 12 bases lying between them. CDR3 length: 16 residues. Germline V gene lookup returns CDR1 KGHSH and CDR2 LQKENI. The CDR3 loop reads CASSPISPSSYNEQFF. DNA for the CDR3: TGTGCCAGCTCACCGATTTCGCCTAGCTCCTACAATGAGCAGTTCTTC.